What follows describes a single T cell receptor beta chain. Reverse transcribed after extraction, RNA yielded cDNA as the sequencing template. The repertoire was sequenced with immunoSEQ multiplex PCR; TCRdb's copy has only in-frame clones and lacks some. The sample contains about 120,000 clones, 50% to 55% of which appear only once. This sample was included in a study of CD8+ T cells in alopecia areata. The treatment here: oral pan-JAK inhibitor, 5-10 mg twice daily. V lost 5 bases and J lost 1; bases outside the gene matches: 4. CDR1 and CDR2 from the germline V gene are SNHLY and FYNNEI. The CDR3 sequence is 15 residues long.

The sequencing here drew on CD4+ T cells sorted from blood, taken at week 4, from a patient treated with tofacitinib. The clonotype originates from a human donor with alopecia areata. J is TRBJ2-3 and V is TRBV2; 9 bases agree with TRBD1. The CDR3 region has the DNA TGTGCCAGCAGTATACAGGGGGCGCGCACAGATACGCAGTATTTT. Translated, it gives CASSIQGARTDTQYF.